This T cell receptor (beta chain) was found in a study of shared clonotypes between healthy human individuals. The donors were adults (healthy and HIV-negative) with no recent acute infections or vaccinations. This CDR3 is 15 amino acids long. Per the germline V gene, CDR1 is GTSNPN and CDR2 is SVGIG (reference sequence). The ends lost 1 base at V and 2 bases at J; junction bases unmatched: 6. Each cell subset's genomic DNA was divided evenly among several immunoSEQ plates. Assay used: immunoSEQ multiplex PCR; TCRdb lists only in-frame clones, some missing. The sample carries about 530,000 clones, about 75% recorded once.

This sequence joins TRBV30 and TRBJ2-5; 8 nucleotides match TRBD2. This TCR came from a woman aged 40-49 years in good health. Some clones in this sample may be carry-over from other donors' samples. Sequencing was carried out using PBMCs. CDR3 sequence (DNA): TGTGCCTGGAGTGAAGCGGGAGTGTTACAAGAGACCCAGTACTTC. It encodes CAWSEAGVLQETQYF.